Shown below are 18 T cell receptor beta chains from a single sample sequenced in a study of identical twins (dated by TCRdb to about 2016). The method was 5' RACE. The sequencer was an Illumina HiSeq 2000. TCRdb's own reprocessing of the public reads used fastp at Q25 and MiXCR and kept productive beta chains. CDR3 protein sequences are deduplicated, and each keeps its most common genes and DNA. This sample is represented by hundreds of thousands of distinct CDR3 sequences; over 8.5% of them were singletons. Clones ranked in the top ten supply roughly 0.9% of the sample. The same data also contributed to another study, on yellow fever vaccine responses in identical twins.

Sequencing was performed on PBMCs. These receptors came from a woman younger than 35 in good health.

This clonotype was recorded a few times. The chain employs TRBV30 and TRBJ2-3; D might be TRBD1 (5 bases). V was cut by 5 bases and J by 4 bases, with 10 bases left in between. The CDR3 spans 12 residues. From germline, CDR1 is GTSNPN and CDR2 SVGIG (reference sequence). The CDR3 DNA follows: TGTGCCTGGGAAGGGGCCGCAGATACGCAGTATTTT. Translated, it gives CAWEGAADTQYF.

V usage is TRBV7-9 and J usage is TRBJ2-5, with 14 nucleotides matching TRBD2. The germline gives CDR1 SEHNR, CDR2 FQNEAQ (reference sequence). V shed 6 bases and J 1 base; nucleotides not matched to a gene: 4. The CDR3 has 16 residues. CDR3 in amino acids: CASRHGLAGGQETQYF. The CDR3 coding sequence is TGTGCCAGCAGGCACGGACTAGCGGGGGGCCAAGAGACCCAGTACTTC.

This clonotype has a count of ten or more. Its ends do not fully match the called genes, so a read error is possible. The chain employs TRBV7-7 and TRBJ2-5; 14 positions agree with TRBD2. The CDR3 is made up of 16 amino acids. Germline CDR1 SSHAT, CDR2 FNYEAQ (reference sequence). The CDR3 nucleotides are TGTGCTAGCAGCACCGGACTAGCGGGGGGTAAAGAGACCCAGTACTTC. Amino acids: CASSTGLAGGKETQYF.

This chain connects TRBV20-1 to TRBJ2-7, with a possible D match to TRBD2 (6 bases). V was clipped by 6 bases and J by 5 bases, with 17 bases between them. This CDR3 contains 13 residues. The germline gives CDR1 DFQATT, CDR2 SNEGSKA (reference sequence). The CDR3 DNA follows: TGCAGTGCCAGGCCTTGGGGGGAGGACGAGCAGTACTTC. This gives the protein CSARPWGEDEQYF.

The rearrangement links TRBV20-1 to TRBJ2-7; D might be TRBD1 (6 bases). CDR1 and CDR2 (germline): DFQATT, SNEGSKA (reference sequence). V was clipped by 0 bases and J by 6 bases, with 12 bases between them. This CDR3 has 13 amino acids. DNA for the CDR3: TGCAGTGCTAGAGATCGCCCCAGGGGCGAGCAGTACTTC. It encodes CSARDRPRGEQYF.

The rearrangement links TRBV6-5 to TRBJ2-7; D call uncertain. CDR3 length: 11 amino acids. The germline V gene encodes CDR1 MNHEY and CDR2 SVGAGI. Trimming stripped 11 bases from V and 3 bases from J, with 11 bases between. CDR3 loop: CAAESGYEQYF. The CDR3 DNA is TGTGCCGCCGAGAGTGGCTACGAGCAGTACTTC.

This chain links TRBV18 with TRBJ2-7; D is ambiguous. Germline V lookup: CDR1 KGHSH, CDR2 LQKENI. This CDR3 contains 15 residues. The ends were cut back, 2 bases at V and 2 bases at J, with 13 bases in the middle. CDR3 sequence: CASSPNFKGPYEQYF. CDR3 in DNA: TGTGCCAGCTCACCAAATTTCAAGGGCCCCTACGAGCAGTACTTC.

This clonotype was seen more than once but under ten times. The CDR3 protein is CSASWLVAGETQYF. In DNA, the CDR3 is TGCAGTGCTAGTTGGCTCGTGGCAGGGGAGACCCAGTACTTC. The chain joins TRBV20-1 to TRBJ2-5; tentatively, D is TRBD1 (5 bases). CDR1 is DFQATT, CDR2 SNEGSKA, per germline (reference sequence). The CDR3 has 14 residues. Trimming took off 3 bases at V and 5 bases at J, with 16 bases between the two ends.

This clonotype was observed a few times. The chain recombines TRBV19 with TRBJ2-1; 11 bases align to TRBD2. Germline V gene data show CDR1 as LNHDA and CDR2 as SQIVND (reference sequence). The CDR3 length is 17 residues. The V gene end was trimmed by 4 bases and the J gene end by 3 bases; junction bases not matched to a gene: 8. CDR3 DNA sequence: TGTGCCAGTAGTAAGGCTAGCGGGGGGATCCTCTACAATGAGCAGTTCTTC. It codes for CASSKASGGILYNEQFF.

V is TRBV7-9 and J is TRBJ2-7; 8 bases line up with TRBD2. V lost 4 bases, J lost 2 bases, and 4 bases stayed unmatched. Germline loops: CDR1 SEHNR, CDR2 FQNEAQ (reference sequence). The CDR3 is 14 amino acids. Here the CDR3 reads CASSSAGVAYEQYF. CDR3 DNA sequence: TGTGCCAGCAGCTCAGCGGGGGTCGCCTACGAGCAGTACTTC.

In this sample, this clonotype turned up many times. This chain links TRBV29-1 with TRBJ2-2, with a tentative D call TRBD2 (5 bases). The ends were cut back, 8 bases at V and 1 base at J, with 11 bases in the middle. This CDR3 has 13 amino acids. CDR1 and CDR2 from the germline V gene are SQVTM and ANQGSEA. In DNA form, the CDR3 reads TGCAGCTCGTCCGGGGAGAACACCGGGGAGCTGTTTTTT. Translated: CSSSGENTGELFF.

This clonotype occurred a few times. The V and J genes are TRBV12-3 or TRBV12-4 and TRBJ2-5; TRBD2 agrees at 8 bases. The CDR3 sequence is 14 residues long. The ends lost 3 bases at V and 7 bases at J; junction bases unmatched: 7. Here the CDR3 DNA reads TGTGCCAGCAGTTTCTCCGATCTAGCGGGGACCCAGTACTTC. Protein product: CASSFSDLAGTQYF.

In this sample, this clonotype turned up a few times. The chain employs TRBV20-1 and TRBJ2-3, with 12 bases matching TRBD2. Germline CDR1 DFQATT, CDR2 SNEGSKA (reference sequence). This CDR3 is 15 amino acids long. Losses at the gene ends were 8 bases for V and 5 bases for J; bases not matched to a gene: 11. CDR3 in DNA: TGCAGTCCAGCTAGCGGGAGGGCCGGGGGAGATACGCAGTATTTT. Protein: CSPASGRAGGDTQYF.

This clonotype has just a few counts. The chain is built from TRBV28 and TRBJ2-5; D unresolved. This CDR3 spans 14 amino acids. Per the germline V gene, CDR1 is MDHEN and CDR2 is SYDVKM. The germline V and J ends were trimmed by 2 bases and 4 bases, with 11 bases remaining between them. CDR3 residues: CASSLPEKRETQYF. As DNA, the CDR3 is TGTGCCAGCAGTTTACCAGAAAAGAGAGAGACCCAGTACTTC.

This clonotype has more than one count but fewer than ten. The chain uses TRBV19 and TRBJ2-6; 9 bases are shared with TRBD1. V lost 4 bases and J lost 0; bases outside the gene matches: 7. The CDR3 loop spans 18 amino acids. CDR1 is LNHDA and CDR2 is SQIVND in the germline V gene (reference sequence). CDR3 loop: CASSTGTGLFSGANVLTF. DNA for the CDR3: TGTGCCAGTAGTACTGGGACAGGGCTGTTCTCTGGGGCCAACGTCCTGACTTTC.

V is TRBV4-2 and J is TRBJ2-1; 8 bases map to TRBD2. This CDR3 is built from 17 residues. After removal of 2 bases from V and 5 bases from J, the junction contained 11 bases not matched to a gene. Per the germline V gene, CDR1 is LGHNA and CDR2 is YNFKEQ. The CDR3 DNA reads TGTGCCAGCAGCCAATCACGTACGGGACTAGGCGACAATGAGCAGTTCTTC. Translation gives CASSQSRTGLGDNEQFF.

This chain links TRBV28 with TRBJ1-1, with 8 bases lining up with TRBD1. CDR3 length equals 14 residues. The germline gives CDR1 MDHEN, CDR2 SYDVKM. After removal of 6 bases from V and 0 bases from J, the junction contained 3 bases not matched to a gene. CDR3 bases: TGTGCCAGCAGCCGGGACAGGATGAACACTGAAGCTTTCTTT. Residues: CASSRDRMNTEAFF. The entire variable domain, with the rest obtained from reference TRBV28 and TRBJ1-1, is as follows: DVKVTQSSRYLVKRTGEKVFLECVQDMDHENMFWYRQDPGLGLRLIYFSYDVKMKEKGDIPEGYSVSREKKERFSLILESASTNQTSMYLCASSRDRMNTEAFFGQGTRLTVV.

This clonotype came up a few times. The chain couples TRBV4-3 to TRBJ2-7; no firm D call. V lost 0 bases and J 3 bases, leaving 9 bases between the germline ends. The CDR3 has 14 amino acids. The germline gives CDR1 LGHNA, CDR2 YSLEER. The CDR3 protein is CASSQDLLGYEQYF. The DNA for the CDR3 is TGCGCCAGCAGCCAAGATCTTTTGGGCTACGAGCAGTACTTC.